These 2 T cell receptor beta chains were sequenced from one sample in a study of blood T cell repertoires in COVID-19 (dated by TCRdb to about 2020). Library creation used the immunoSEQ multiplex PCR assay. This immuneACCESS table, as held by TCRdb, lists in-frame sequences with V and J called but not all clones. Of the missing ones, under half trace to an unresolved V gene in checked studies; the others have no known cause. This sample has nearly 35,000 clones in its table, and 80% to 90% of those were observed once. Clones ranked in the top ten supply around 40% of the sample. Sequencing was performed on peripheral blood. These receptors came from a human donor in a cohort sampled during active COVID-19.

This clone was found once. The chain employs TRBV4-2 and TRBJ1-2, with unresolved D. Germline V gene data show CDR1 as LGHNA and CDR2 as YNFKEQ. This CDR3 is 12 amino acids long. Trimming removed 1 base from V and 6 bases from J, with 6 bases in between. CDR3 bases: TGTGCCAGCAGCCAAGTATCTGATGGCTACACCTTC. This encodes CASSQVSDGYTF.

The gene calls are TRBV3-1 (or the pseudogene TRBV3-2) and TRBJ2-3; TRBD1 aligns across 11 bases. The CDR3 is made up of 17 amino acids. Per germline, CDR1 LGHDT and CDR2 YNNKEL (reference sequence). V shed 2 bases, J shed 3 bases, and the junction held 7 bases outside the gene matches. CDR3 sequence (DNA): TGTGCCAGCAGCCAAACCTGGGACAGGGGGAAAACAGATACGCAGTATTTT. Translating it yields CASSQTWDRGKTDTQYF.